The 6 T cell receptor beta chains below were found in one sample sequenced in a study of spatial heterogeneity in lung cancer. Via MiXCR, TCRdb re-called the 5' RACE reads, giving one row per CDR3 protein. The table includes tens of thousands of distinct CDR3 sequences, roughly 7% detected once. Time point described: sample taken at primary tumor resection. Frozen PBMC, nontumor lung or tumor provided whole RNA, which was sequenced unsorted. Sequenced material: PBMCs, taken at surgery. These receptor sequences come from a female donor with early-stage non-small cell lung cancer.

This CDR3 is CASSQGWRGPPFF. CDR3 bases: TGCGCCAGCAGCCAAGGATGGCGGGGCCCACCGTTCTTC. The chain carries TRBV4-3 and TRBJ2-1; a possible D gene is TRBD2 (6 bases). Germline CDR1 reads LGHNA; CDR2 reads YSLEER. The CDR3 is 13 amino acids. Trimming pared 1 base from V and 15 bases from J, leaving 16 bases between.

On this clonotype: Since a much larger clone is just one base distant, this may be a read error. The chain couples TRBV6-1 to TRBJ1-5, with 8 positions matching TRBD1. This CDR3 region has 14 residues. Germline V lookup: CDR1 MNHNS, CDR2 SASEGT. CDR3 bases: TGTGCCAGCAGTGAGGACAGGGTGAATCAGCCCCAGCAATTT. Its protein is CASSEDRVNQPQQF.

This clonotype has at least ten counts. This rearrangement joins TRBV11-2 to TRBJ2-3, with 13 bases identical to TRBD2. In germline, CDR1 is SGHAT, CDR2 FQNNGV. V lost 1 base and J lost 3; bases outside the gene matches: 4. The CDR3 is 17 residues long. This CDR3 is CASSLGRTSGGTDTQYF. The CDR3 DNA reads as TGTGCCAGCAGCTTAGGAAGGACTAGCGGGGGTACAGATACGCAGTATTTT.

This clonotype has ten or more counts. The chain employs TRBV28 and TRBJ1-6; tentative D call: TRBD1 (6 bases). The CDR3 consists of 14 residues. Germline loops: CDR1 MDHEN, CDR2 SYDVKM. The V end lost 5 bases, the J end lost 14 bases, and 19 bases lay between the germline ends. The CDR3 sequence: CASSATGTPLSLHF. The CDR3 nucleotides read TGTGCCAGCAGTGCGACCGGGACACCACTTTCCCTCCACTTT. The full variable domain, its missing parts supplied by reference TRBV28 and TRBJ1-6, is DVKVTQSSRYLVKRTGEKVFLECVQDMDHENMFWYRQDPGLGLRLIYFSYDVKMKEKGDIPEGYSVSREKKERFSLILESASTNQTSMYLCASSATGTPLSLHFGNGTRLTVT.

This clonotype was seen at least ten times. The CDR3 here is CSVSRGDSATEAFF. The CDR3 nucleotides are TGCAGCGTCTCCAGGGGGGACAGTGCAACCGAAGCTTTCTTT. The chain carries TRBV29-1 and TRBJ1-1; 7 bases line up with TRBD1. With 6 bases clipped from V and 8 bases from J, the junction kept 15 bases outside the gene matches. Germline V gene data show CDR1 as SQVTM and CDR2 as ANQGSEA. This CDR3 spans 14 amino acids.

This clonotype was seen repeatedly, ten times or more. This chain links TRBV6-5 with TRBJ2-6, with D uncertain. Germline V CDR1 and CDR2: MNHEY, SVGAGI. V lost 0 bases, J lost 4 bases, and 4 bases lay in between. The CDR3 covers 14 residues. The CDR3 is CASSYSRGANVLTF. CDR3 coding DNA: TGTGCCAGCAGTTACTCGAGAGGGGCCAACGTCCTGACTTTC.